Each of the 28 T cell receptor beta chains below was sequenced from the same sample in a study of human T cells and chemical hapten exposure. TCRdb independently ran MiXCR on the 5' RACE reads; one entry per CDR3 protein. The table records roughly 120,000 distinct CDR3 sequences, more than 15% of them present only once. Unfractionated whole blood yielded the extracted total RNA. The receptors were gathered from a human donor in good health.

The table lists this clonotype with a few counts. This sequence joins TRBV13 and TRBJ1-4; TRBD1 matches at 10 bases. The V and J ends lost 1 base and 10 bases, in that order; junction bases with no gene match: 15. Germline V lookup: CDR1 PRHDT, CDR2 FYEKMQ (reference sequence). The CDR3 length is 18 residues. CDR3 bases: TGTGCCAGCAGCTTAGCGGGTTCGGGACAGGGGCGCGTCGGAAAACTGTTTTTT. It yields the protein CASSLAGSGQGRVGKLFF. Full variable domain (remainder filled in from reference TRBV13 and TRBJ1-4): AAGVIQSPRHLIKEKRETATLKCYPIPRHDTVYWYQQGPGQDPQFLISFYEKMQSDKGSIPDRFSAQQFSDYHSELNMSSLELGDSALYFCASSLAGSGQGRVGKLFFGSGTQLSVL.

The rearrangement uses TRBV27 and TRBJ1-4; D may be TRBD1 (6 bases). The V gene lost 2 bases and the J gene lost 7 bases, with 17 bases spanning the gap. The CDR3 is made up of 16 amino acids. Looked up from germline, CDR1 is MNHEY and CDR2 is SMNVEV (reference sequence). CDR3 sequence reads: CASSLGVGGPGEKLFF. The CDR3 nucleotides read TGTGCCAGCAGTTTAGGTGTTGGGGGGCCGGGTGAAAAACTGTTTTTT.

This clonotype has only a few counts. CDR3 region: CASSSPGQGSYNSPLHF. The CDR3 nucleotides read TGTGCCAGCAGTTCACCGGGACAGGGCTCCTATAATTCACCCCTCCACTTT. The chain has TRBV28 and TRBJ1-6; TRBD1 matches at 9 bases. Germline CDR1 MDHEN, CDR2 SYDVKM. The V gene end was trimmed by 4 bases and the J gene end by 0 bases; junction bases not matched to a gene: 4. The CDR3 extends over 17 amino acids.

This clonotype was picked up a small number of times. V usage is TRBV28 and J usage is TRBJ2-7, with 7 bases matching TRBD1. V lost 2 bases and J lost 3; bases outside the gene matches: 1. Germline CDR1 and CDR2: MDHEN and SYDVKM. This CDR3 spans 13 amino acids. The CDR3 bases are TGTGCCAGCAGTTTAGCAGGGGGCTACGAGCAGTACTTC. It encodes CASSLAGGYEQYF.

This clonotype has only a few counts. The chain employs TRBV18 and TRBJ1-2, with D possibly matching TRBD1 (5 bases). Trimming stripped 0 bases from V and 2 bases from J, with 22 bases between. The CDR3 is 19 amino acids. Germline V gene lookup returns CDR1 KGHSH and CDR2 LQKENI. Here the CDR3 reads CASSPPGQGLIRDNYGYTF. Here the CDR3 DNA reads TGTGCCAGCTCACCACCAGGGCAGGGACTCATCAGGGACAACTATGGCTACACCTTC.

This clonotype has a handful of counts. The chain employs TRBV6-4 and TRBJ1-1; no reliable D call. The ends were cut back, 2 bases at V and 1 base at J, with 8 bases in the middle. The CDR3 loop spans 14 amino acids. The V gene's germline CDR1 is MRHNA and CDR2 SNTAGT. CDR3 protein: CASSDGGPNTEAFF. As DNA, the CDR3 is TGTGCCAGCAGTGACGGTGGACCGAACACTGAAGCTTTCTTT.

The chain uses TRBV10-3 and TRBJ2-1, with D uncertain. CDR3 length: 14 amino acids. V lost 0 bases and J lost 8, with 11 bases in between. CDR1 ENHRY and CDR2 SYGVKD come from the germline V gene. The DNA of the CDR3 is TGTGCCATCAGTGAGTCGTTGGCTGGGGATGAGCAGTTCTTC. Its protein product is CAISESLAGDEQFF.

This chain joins TRBV6-5 and TRBJ2-3; D remains ambiguous. Trimming took off 0 bases at V and 4 bases at J, with 11 bases between the two ends. Germline V gives CDR1 MNHEY, CDR2 SVGAGI. The CDR3 runs to 15 residues. CDR3 sequence: CASSYSRGSPDTQYF. In nucleotides, the CDR3 is TGTGCCAGCAGTTACTCGAGAGGTTCACCAGATACGCAGTATTTT.

This clonotype was picked up a small number of times. The chain couples TRBV5-6 to TRBJ2-7; weak D call: TRBD1 (7 bases). The germline gives CDR1 SGHDT, CDR2 YYEEEE. Trimming took 4 bases from V and 3 from J, leaving 20 bases between them. CDR3 size: 16 residues. The CDR3 loop reads CASSQGGGPSIYEQYF. The CDR3 DNA sequence: TGTGCCAGCAGCCAAGGAGGGGGCCCGTCTATCTACGAGCAGTACTTC.

The CDR3 spells CSVNPRATGMRGYTF. CDR3 DNA sequence: TGCAGCGTCAATCCGCGGGCGACAGGGATGAGGGGCTACACCTTC. V and J are TRBV29-1 and TRBJ1-2; 7 bases are a match to TRBD1. Germline-derived CDR1 and CDR2 are SQVTM and ANQGSEA. V shed 6 bases, J shed 8 bases, and the junction held 18 bases outside the gene matches. The CDR3 sequence is 15 residues long.

The CDR3, as DNA: TGTGCCAGCAGTGCTCCAGGGGCCTACGAGCAGTACTTC. Translating it yields CASSAPGAYEQYF. The rearrangement uses TRBV2 and TRBJ2-7, with a possible D match to TRBD1 (6 bases). The CDR3 consists of 13 residues. Trimming left V 4 bases short and J 2 bases short, with 9 bases between. CDR1 and CDR2 from the germline V gene are SNHLY and FYNNEI.

This clonotype was counted a few times. The gene calls are TRBV4-1 and TRBJ2-1; TRBD2 aligns across 14 bases. CDR3 size: 18 residues. The V gene's germline CDR1 is MGHRA and CDR2 YSYEKL. The junction had 12 bases not matched to a gene; V was cut back by 3 bases and J by 8 bases. The CDR3, as DNA: TGCGCCAGCAGCCACGAAAGAACGGGACTAGCGGGAGTCGATGAGCAGTTCTTC. Its protein product is CASSHERTGLAGVDEQFF.

The chain is built from TRBV2 and TRBJ2-1; 7 nucleotides line up with TRBD2. Germline V gives CDR1 SNHLY, CDR2 FYNNEI. CDR3 length: 13 residues. V gave up 7 bases and J gave up 7 bases; unmatched junction bases: 7. The CDR3, as DNA: TGTGCCAGCAACGGACTAGTGGGGAATGAGCAGTTCTTC. It codes for CASNGLVGNEQFF.

V gene TRBV4-1 combines with J gene TRBJ1-2, with 7 bases fitting TRBD1. Germline trimming cut 1 base from V and 6 bases from J; bases unmatched to any gene: 14. The CDR3 extends over 17 amino acids. Germline V gene sequence: CDR1 MGHRA, CDR2 YSYEKL. CDR3 nucleotides: TGCGCCAGCAGCCAAGGGCCTCAAGGGAAGGGGGCGCATGGCTACACCTTC. Translating gives CASSQGPQGKGAHGYTF.

The J gene is TRBJ2-1, the V gene TRBV5-1; TRBD1 might be the D (6 bases). The CDR3 has 15 residues. Trimming left V 5 bases short and J 0 bases short, with 12 bases between. CDR1 is SGHRS and CDR2 is YFSETQ in the germline V gene. CDR3 residues: CASRVTGSSYNEQFF. DNA for the CDR3: TGCGCCAGCAGGGTAACAGGGAGCTCCTACAATGAGCAGTTCTTC.

J is TRBJ2-1 and V is TRBV19, with 10 bases fitting TRBD1. V trimming: 7 bases; J trimming: 2 bases; junction bases outside the gene matches: 5. CDR1 is LNHDA and CDR2 is SQIVND in the germline V gene (reference sequence). This CDR3 region has 15 residues. CDR3 in amino acids: CASKPGQGTYNEQFF. The CDR3 DNA is TGTGCCAGTAAACCGGGACAGGGGACCTACAATGAGCAGTTCTTC.

This clonotype was found a few times. The chain has TRBV7-9 and TRBJ2-3; TRBD2 matches 9 bases. The germline V gene has CDR1 SEHNR and CDR2 FQNEAQ (reference sequence). Losses at the gene ends were 3 bases for V and 2 bases for J; bases not matched to a gene: 6. The CDR3 loop spans 16 amino acids. The CDR3 region is CASSLRTSENTDTQYF. Written as DNA, the CDR3 is TGTGCCAGCAGCTTGCGGACTAGCGAAAACACAGATACGCAGTATTTT.

A few counts support this clonotype. The J gene is TRBJ2-3, the V gene TRBV12-3 or TRBV12-4; D not certain. This CDR3 has 12 amino acids. Trimming took 3 bases from V and 10 from J, leaving 11 bases between them. CDR3 sequence: CASSLTPQAQYF. The DNA for the CDR3 is TGTGCCAGCAGTTTGACGCCCCAGGCGCAGTATTTT.

This clonotype was found a few times. V gene TRBV2 combines with J gene TRBJ1-1; D gene uncertain. Trimming took 7 bases from V and 1 from J, leaving 10 bases between them. Per germline, CDR1 SNHLY and CDR2 FYNNEI. This CDR3 has 13 amino acids. This CDR3 reads CASTSNENTEAFF. CDR3 DNA sequence: TGTGCCAGCACATCAAACGAGAACACTGAAGCTTTCTTT.

This clonotype was found a few times. The CDR3, as DNA: TGCAGTGCTAGAGGGCGGATTAACTATGGCTACACCTTC. Its protein product is CSARGRINYGYTF. J is TRBJ1-2 and V is TRBV20-1; no clear D gene. Germline V lookup: CDR1 DFQATT, CDR2 SNEGSKA (reference sequence). Trimming cost V 1 base and J 1 base, with 7 bases left between them. The CDR3 loop spans 13 amino acids.

This chain joins TRBV27 and TRBJ2-1, with 11 bases fitting TRBD2. The CDR3 totals 15 residues. CDR1 MNHEY and CDR2 SMNVEV come from the germline V gene (reference sequence). V dropped 5 bases and J dropped 4; count of bases not matched to a gene: 4. The CDR3 region is CASSIGTSGYNEQFF. The CDR3 nucleotides are TGTGCCAGCAGTATCGGGACTAGCGGATACAATGAGCAGTTCTTC.

The V call is TRBV7-3, the J call TRBJ2-1, with D possibly TRBD1 on 6 matching bases. The length of the CDR3 is 13 residues. The germline V and J ends were trimmed by 4 bases and 4 bases, with 8 bases remaining between them. Germline CDR1 SGHTA, CDR2 FQGTGA. CDR3 in amino acids: CASSWDKYNEQFF. The CDR3 DNA sequence: TGTGCCAGCAGCTGGGACAAGTACAATGAGCAGTTCTTC.

Only a few counts were recorded for this clonotype. This chain uses TRBV4-2 with TRBJ1-6; D remains ambiguous. The CDR3 is 16 residues long. Germline CDR1 and CDR2: LGHNA and YNFKEQ. V shed 0 bases and J shed 4 bases, with 10 bases lying between them. CDR3 DNA: TGTGCCAGCAGCCAAGATCGGCGGGGTTATAATTCACCCCTCCACTTT. Translating it yields CASSQDRRGYNSPLHF.

This clonotype was counted between two and nine times. This chain uses TRBV28 with TRBJ2-7; D may be TRBD1 or TRBD2 (5 bases each). The CDR3 extends over 14 amino acids. Per the germline V gene, CDR1 is MDHEN and CDR2 is SYDVKM. The ends were cut back, 6 bases at V and 3 bases at J, with 15 bases in the middle. CDR3 nucleotide sequence: TGTGCCAGCAGCCCAGGGACGGCTTACTACGAGCAGTACTTC. The encoded protein is CASSPGTAYYEQYF.

The chain couples TRBV28 to TRBJ2-3, with D unresolved. CDR1 is MDHEN and CDR2 is SYDVKM in the germline V gene. Trimming pared 3 bases from V and 0 bases from J, leaving 10 bases between. This CDR3 comprises 15 residues. The CDR3 reads CASSFRQASTDTQYF. The CDR3 DNA reads as TGTGCCAGCAGTTTCAGGCAGGCAAGCACAGATACGCAGTATTTT.

V is TRBV6-1 and J is TRBJ2-1; 11 positions match TRBD2. The CDR3 length is 16 residues. V trimming: 4 bases; J trimming: 5 bases; junction bases outside the gene matches: 7. Germline V gene data show CDR1 as MNHNS and CDR2 as SASEGT. CDR3 DNA sequence: TGTGCCAGCAGTGCATGGACTAGCGGGTATAACAATGAGCAGTTCTTC. Its protein product is CASSAWTSGYNNEQFF.

This clonotype was seen more than once but under ten times. The J gene is TRBJ2-7, the V gene TRBV6-5, with 9 bases aligning to TRBD2. The germline V gene has CDR1 MNHEY and CDR2 SVGAGI. V was pared by 5 bases and J by 4 bases, with 6 bases of the junction left unmatched. This CDR3 has 14 residues. The CDR3 nucleotides read TGTGCCAGCAGTCCAGGGACTAGCCTGTACGAGCAGTACTTC. Protein: CASSPGTSLYEQYF.

The chain couples TRBV30 to TRBJ2-2, with a possible D match to TRBD1 (6 bases). Trimming took 1 base from V and 4 from J, leaving 13 bases between them. From germline, CDR1 is GTSNPN and CDR2 SVGIG (reference sequence). This CDR3 spans 15 amino acids. The CDR3 DNA sequence: TGTGCCTGGAGTGGGGACAAGGGGTTCACCGGGGAGCTGTTTTTT. Protein sequence: CAWSGDKGFTGELFF.